Each of the 2 T cell receptor beta chains below was sequenced from the same sample in a study of CXCR3-negative and CXCR3-positive naive CD8 T cells. No antigen has been assigned to these receptors. Regarding the study as a whole: Naive cells with CXCR3 showed TRB CDR3s that were more hydrophobic than those in CXCR3-negative naive cells.

It was by 5' RACE with UMI labels that the TRB cDNA libraries were prepared. TCRdb re-called the 5' RACE reads and shows each CDR3 protein once, DNA omitted. Recorded for this sample: about 89,000 distinct CDR3 sequences. Sequencing input: naive CXCR3+ CD8+ T cells from blood. Stated subset: CD45RO-CCR7+CD27+CD95- naive CD8+ T cells expressing CXCR3 (TNR3+). Receptors originate from a human donor in good health. Some clones in this sample may be carry-over from other donors' samples.

V usage is TRBV5-5 and J usage is TRBJ2-3; the TCRdb call, TRBD1, lacks DNA for checking. The CDR3 extends over 14 amino acids. The V gene's germline CDR1 is SGHKS and CDR2 YYEKEE (reference sequence). Here the CDR3 reads CASSPTGGADTQYF. The full variable domain, completed using reference TRBV5-5 and TRBJ2-3, is DAGVTQSPTHLIKTRGQQVTLRCSPISGHKSVSWYQQVLGQGPQFIFQYYEKEERGRGNFPDRFSARQFPNYSSELNVNALLLGDSALYLCASSPTGGADTQYFGPGTRLTVL.

The chain recombines TRBV24-1 with TRBJ2-1; with no DNA, the TCRdb D assignment of TRBD2 cannot be verified. CDR1 and CDR2 from the germline V gene are KGHDR and SFDVKD. The length of the CDR3 is 13 residues. The CDR3 here is CATGAGDYHEQFF.